This TCR beta chain was profiled in a study of quantifying T cell responses using KT2 cells. About the study: TCR alpha and beta constant-region primers primed reverse transcription of RNA. The T4 ligation step was estimated to exceed 8% efficiency under optimum conditions.

Each cDNA got a UMI-containing oligo ligated at its 3' end. First-round PCR used 4 to 5 cycles and beta primers RC1.1 and RC1.2 covering TRBC1 and TRBC2. TCRdb ran MiXCR on the UMI-ligation and nested PCR reads and lists one entry per CDR3 protein. The sample carries some 41,000 distinct CDR3 sequences, over 15% recorded once. The CDR3 has 15 amino acids. The germline V gene encodes CDR1 SGHTA and CDR2 FQGNSA. Losses at the gene ends were 5 bases for V and 0 bases for J; bases not matched to a gene: 6. This clonotype was counted between two and nine times. The receptor was isolated from a human donor. Sequencing input: PBMCs spiked with cells of the T cell clone KT2. The rearrangement joins TRBV7-2 to TRBJ1-2; 7 nucleotides match TRBD1. CDR3 sequence (DNA): TGTGCCAGCAGCACCCGACAGGGCCCTAACTATGGCTACACCTTC. Its protein product is CASSTRQGPNYGYTF.